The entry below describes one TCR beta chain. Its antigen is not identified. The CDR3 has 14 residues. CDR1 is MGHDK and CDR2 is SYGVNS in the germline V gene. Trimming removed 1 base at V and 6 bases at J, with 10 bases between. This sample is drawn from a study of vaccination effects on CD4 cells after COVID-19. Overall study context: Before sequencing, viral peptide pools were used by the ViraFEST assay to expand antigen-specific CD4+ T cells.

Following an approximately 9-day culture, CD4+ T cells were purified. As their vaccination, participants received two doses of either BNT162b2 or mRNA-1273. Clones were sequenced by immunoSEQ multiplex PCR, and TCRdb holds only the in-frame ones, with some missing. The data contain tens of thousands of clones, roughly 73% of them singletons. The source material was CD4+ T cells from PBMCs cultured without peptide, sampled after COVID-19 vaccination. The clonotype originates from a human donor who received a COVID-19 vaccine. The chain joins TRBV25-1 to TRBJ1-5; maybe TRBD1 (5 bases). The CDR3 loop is CASSEWGVTQPQHF. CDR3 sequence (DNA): TGTGCCAGCAGTGAATGGGGGGTTACTCAGCCCCAGCATTTT. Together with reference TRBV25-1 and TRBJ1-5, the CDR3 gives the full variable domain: EADIYQTPRYLVIGTGKKITLECSQTMGHDKMYWYQQDPGMELHLIHYSYGVNSTEKGDLSSESTVSRIRTEHFPLTLESARPSHTSQYLCASSEWGVTQPQHFGDGTRLSIL.